This T cell receptor (beta chain) stems from a study of STAT5B mutations in CD4+ large granular lymphocyte leukemia. Concerning this clone itself: The target antigen is unknown.

Per the authors' pipeline: A productive frequency of 2.59 x 10-5 was the lowest detectable. Profiling relied on immunoSEQ multiplex PCR, and the TCRdb table lists in-frame clones only, not all of them. V and J calls and clone size are those listed in that table; D and trimming were worked out from the DNA. The sample records tens of thousands of clones, roughly 72% being singletons. V lost 2 bases, J lost 2 bases, and 8 bases stayed unmatched. This CDR3 is built from 16 residues. Germline assignment: CDR1 SGHRS and CDR2 YFSETQ. Findings and caveats of the study: Top patient clones used TRBV06 genes more often: 8/27 versus 2/35 in controls.

This sequence originates from a human donor in good health. The source material was CD4+ T cells from blood buffy coats. The rearrangement links TRBV5-1 to TRBJ2-3; 7 bases fit TRBD1. The DNA of the CDR3 is TGCGCCAGCAGCTTCGGACAGGAGATTTCCACAGATACGCAGTATTTT. Residues: CASSFGQEISTDTQYF. The full variable domain, with the rest looked up from reference TRBV5-1 and TRBJ2-3, is KAGVTQTPRYLIKTRGQQVTLSCSPISGHRSVSWYQQTPGQGLQFLFEYFSETQRNKGNFPGRFSGRQFSNSRSEMNVSTLELGDSALYLCASSFGQEISTDTQYFGPGTRLTVL.